What follows are 6 T cell receptor beta chains derived from one specimen sequenced in a study of blood T cell repertoires in COVID-19. Generated by immunoSEQ multiplex PCR, the TCRdb table keeps only in-frame clones and is missing some. The sample contains fewer than 150,000 clones, approximately 80% of which appear only once. Sequencing used PBMCs or T cells enriched from blood (not recorded which). The receptors were sampled from a woman aged 18-30 years who had been exposed to COVID-19.

The rearrangement joins TRBV30 to TRBJ2-7; D is possibly TRBD1 (5 bases). Germline CDR1 and CDR2: GTSNPN and SVGIG (reference sequence). Trimming took 4 bases from V and 7 from J, leaving 11 bases between them. This CDR3 spans 11 amino acids. The CDR3 nucleotides read TGTGCCTGGATGGGGCGAAATGAGCAGTACTTC. Translation gives CAWMGRNEQYF.

The chain is built from TRBV6-2 or TRBV6-3 and TRBJ2-7; 11 nucleotides agree with TRBD1. Germline loops: CDR1 MNHEY, CDR2 SVGEGT. The trim removed 2 bases at V and 6 bases at J, leaving 12 bases unmatched. The CDR3 extends over 17 amino acids. The CDR3 DNA follows: TGTGCCAGCAGTTACCAAAAAACAGGACAGGGGGCAGGCGAGCAGTACTTC. Translating gives CASSYQKTGQGAGEQYF.

The chain employs TRBV10-3 and TRBJ2-7; TRBD1 matches at 11 bases. V lost 2 bases, J lost 4 bases, and 7 bases stayed unmatched. CDR1 ENHRY and CDR2 SYGVKD come from the germline V gene. The CDR3 is made up of 16 amino acids. The CDR3 DNA is TGTGCCATCAGTGAGGGACAGGGGGCGGGGGAATACGAGCAGTACTTC. Residues: CAISEGQGAGEYEQYF.

This clone has just a few counts. The CDR3 DNA is TGTGCCAGTAAGTTGTTTTCGGCAGGGGGTATATACGAGCAGTACTTC. Amino acids: CASKLFSAGGIYEQYF. This rearrangement joins TRBV19 to TRBJ2-7, with TRBD1 matching 7 bases. Looked up from germline, CDR1 is LNHDA and CDR2 is SQIVND (reference sequence). The J segment lost 4 bases and the V segment lost 7 bases, leaving 16 bases of the junction unmatched. The CDR3 spans 16 residues. Combining the CDR3 with reference TRBV19 and TRBJ2-7 gives the whole variable domain DGGITQSPKYLFRKEGQNVTLSCEQNLNHDAMYWYRQDPGQGLRLIYYSQIVNDFQKGDIAEGYSVSREKKESFPLTVTSAQKNPTAFYLCASKLFSAGGIYEQYFGPGTRLTVT.

With respect to this clone: The junction departs from germline at one end; a sequencing error may be responsible. This chain uses TRBV11-3 with TRBJ2-2; TRBD1 is a possible D gene (6 bases). Looked up from germline, CDR1 is SGHNT and CDR2 is YENEEA. CDR3 length: 16 residues. The CDR3 region has the DNA TGTGCCAGCTGCTTTGGGTCAGGGGCGAACACCGGGGAGCTGTTTTTT. Translation: CASCFGSGANTGELFF.

The V gene is TRBV2, the J gene TRBJ2-7, with 8 nucleotides matching TRBD1. CDR1 and CDR2 (germline): SNHLY, FYNNEI. The CDR3 runs to 13 residues. With 7 bases clipped from V and 3 bases from J, the junction kept 5 bases outside the gene matches. CDR3 in amino acids: CASKGQGSYEQYF. For the CDR3, the DNA is TGTGCCAGCAAAGGACAGGGCAGCTACGAGCAGTACTTC.